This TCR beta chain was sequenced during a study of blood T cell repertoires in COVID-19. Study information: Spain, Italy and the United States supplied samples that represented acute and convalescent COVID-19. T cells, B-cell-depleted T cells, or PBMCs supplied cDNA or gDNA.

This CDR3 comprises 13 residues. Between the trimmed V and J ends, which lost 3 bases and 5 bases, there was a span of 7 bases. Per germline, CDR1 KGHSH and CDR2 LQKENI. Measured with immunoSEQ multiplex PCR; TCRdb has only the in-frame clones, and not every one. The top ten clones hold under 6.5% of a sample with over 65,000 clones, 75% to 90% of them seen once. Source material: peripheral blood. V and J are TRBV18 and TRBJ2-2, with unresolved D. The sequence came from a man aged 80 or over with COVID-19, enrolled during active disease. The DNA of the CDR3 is TGTGCCAGCTCACCTCAGACAACCGGGGAGCTGTTTTTT. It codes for CASSPQTTGELFF.